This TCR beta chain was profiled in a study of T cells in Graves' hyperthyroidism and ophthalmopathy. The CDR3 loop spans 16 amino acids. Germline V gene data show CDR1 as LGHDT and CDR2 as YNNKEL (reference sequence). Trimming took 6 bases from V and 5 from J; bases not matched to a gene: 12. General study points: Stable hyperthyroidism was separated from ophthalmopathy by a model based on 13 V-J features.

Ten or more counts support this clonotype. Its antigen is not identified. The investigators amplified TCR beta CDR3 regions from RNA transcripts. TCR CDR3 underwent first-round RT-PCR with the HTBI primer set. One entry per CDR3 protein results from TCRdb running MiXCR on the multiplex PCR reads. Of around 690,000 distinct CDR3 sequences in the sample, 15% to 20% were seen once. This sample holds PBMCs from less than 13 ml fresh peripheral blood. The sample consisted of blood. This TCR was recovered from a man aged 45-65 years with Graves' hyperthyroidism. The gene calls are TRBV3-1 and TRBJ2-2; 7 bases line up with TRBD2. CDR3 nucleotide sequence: TGTGCCAGCAGAAAAAACGTCGGGAGGATTACCGGGGAGCTGTTTTTT. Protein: CASRKNVGRITGELFF. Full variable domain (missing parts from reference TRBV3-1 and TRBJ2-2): DTAVSQTPKYLVTQMGNDKSIKCEQNLGHDTMYWYKQDSKKFLKIMFSYNNKELIINETVPNRFSPKSPDKAHLNLHINSLELGDSAVYFCASRKNVGRITGELFFGEGSRLTVL.